The sequence of this TCR beta chain was determined in a study of cytomegalovirus exposure and HLA in healthy donors. Study as a whole: The roughly 130 validation repertoires, a later analysis reported, used the same platform as the 550 to 700 repertoires from the first cohort. Study-level results: Reportedly, diagnosis of cytomegalovirus status by the classifier showed high specificity and sensitivity. Usually a TCR sequence was rare, but some public TCRs were found in many donors. Investigators reported 164 TCR beta chains as tied to cytomegalovirus.

The method was immunoSEQ multiplex PCR; TCRdb's version includes in-frame clones alone and lacks a portion of them. The sample shows about 75,000 clones, around four fifths of them seen only once. V lost 4 bases to trimming and J lost 8 bases, with 14 bases between them. This CDR3 has 13 residues. The V gene's germline CDR1 is SGHTA and CDR2 FQGTGA. A few counts support this clone. Its target is unknown. The receptor was isolated from a young man in good health and CMV-seronegative. The specimen was PBMCs. The V call is TRBV7-3, the J call TRBJ1-2, with D perhaps matching TRBD1 (6 bases). CDR3 sequence: CASSSGGRGGYTF. The CDR3 DNA reads as TGTGCCAGCAGCTCGGGGGGGCGCGGGGGCTACACCTTC.